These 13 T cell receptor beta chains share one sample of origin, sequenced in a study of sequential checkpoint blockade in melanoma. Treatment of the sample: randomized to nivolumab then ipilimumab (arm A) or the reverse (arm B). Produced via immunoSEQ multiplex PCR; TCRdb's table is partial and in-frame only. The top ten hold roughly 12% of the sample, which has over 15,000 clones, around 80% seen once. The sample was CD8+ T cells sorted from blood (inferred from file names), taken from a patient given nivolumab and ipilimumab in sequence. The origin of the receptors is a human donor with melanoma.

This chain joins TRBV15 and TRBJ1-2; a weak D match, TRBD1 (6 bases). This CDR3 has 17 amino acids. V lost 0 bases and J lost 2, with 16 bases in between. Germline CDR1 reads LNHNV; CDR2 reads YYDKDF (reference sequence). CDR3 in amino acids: CATSRDLLSGHNYGYTF. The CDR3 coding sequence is TGTGCCACCAGCAGAGATCTTTTGTCGGGACACAACTATGGCTACACCTTC.

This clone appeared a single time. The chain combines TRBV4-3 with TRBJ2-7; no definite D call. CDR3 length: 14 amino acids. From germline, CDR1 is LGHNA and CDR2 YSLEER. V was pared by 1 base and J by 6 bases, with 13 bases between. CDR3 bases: TGCGCCAGCAGCCAAGGATACAATCCGGGCGAGCAGTACTTC. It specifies CASSQGYNPGEQYF.

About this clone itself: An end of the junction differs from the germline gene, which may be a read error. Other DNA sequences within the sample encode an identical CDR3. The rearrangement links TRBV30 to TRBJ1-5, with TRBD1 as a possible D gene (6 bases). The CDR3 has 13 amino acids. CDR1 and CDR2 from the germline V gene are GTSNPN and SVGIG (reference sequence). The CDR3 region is CAWSLGAGQPQHF. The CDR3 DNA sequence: TGTGCTTGGAGTTTGGGGGCCGGTCAGCCCCAGCATTTT.

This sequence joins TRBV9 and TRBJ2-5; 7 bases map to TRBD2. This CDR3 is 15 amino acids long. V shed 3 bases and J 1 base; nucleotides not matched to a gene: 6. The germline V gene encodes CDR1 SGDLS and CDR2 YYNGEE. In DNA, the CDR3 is TGTGCCAGCAGCGCCGAGGGAGGGACCCAAGAGACCCAGTACTTC. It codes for CASSAEGGTQETQYF.

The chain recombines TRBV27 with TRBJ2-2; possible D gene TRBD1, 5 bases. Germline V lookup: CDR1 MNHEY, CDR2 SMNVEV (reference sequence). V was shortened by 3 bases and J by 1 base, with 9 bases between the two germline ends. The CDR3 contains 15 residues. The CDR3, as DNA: TGTGCCAGCAGTTTGTCTCAGGGGAACACCGGGGAGCTGTTTTTT. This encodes CASSLSQGNTGELFF.

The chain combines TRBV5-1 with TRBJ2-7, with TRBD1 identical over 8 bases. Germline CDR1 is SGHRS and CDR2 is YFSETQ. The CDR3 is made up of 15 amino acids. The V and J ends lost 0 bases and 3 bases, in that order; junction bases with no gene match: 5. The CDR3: CASSLVSGGNYEQYF. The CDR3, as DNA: TGCGCCAGCAGCTTGGTCTCAGGGGGCAACTACGAGCAGTACTTC.

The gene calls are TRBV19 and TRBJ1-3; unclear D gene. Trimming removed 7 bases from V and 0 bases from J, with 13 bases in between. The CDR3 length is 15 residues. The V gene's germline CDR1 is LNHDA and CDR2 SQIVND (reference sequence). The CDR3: CASKRTAGSGNTIYF. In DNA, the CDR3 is TGTGCCAGTAAAAGGACCGCGGGCTCTGGAAACACCATATATTTT.

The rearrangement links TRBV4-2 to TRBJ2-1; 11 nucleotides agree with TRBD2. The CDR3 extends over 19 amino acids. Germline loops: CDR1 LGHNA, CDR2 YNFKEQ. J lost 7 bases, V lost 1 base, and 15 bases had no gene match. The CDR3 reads CASSQVNSGPGLAENEQFF. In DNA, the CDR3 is TGTGCCAGCAGCCAAGTAAATAGTGGGCCGGGACTAGCGGAGAATGAGCAGTTCTTC.

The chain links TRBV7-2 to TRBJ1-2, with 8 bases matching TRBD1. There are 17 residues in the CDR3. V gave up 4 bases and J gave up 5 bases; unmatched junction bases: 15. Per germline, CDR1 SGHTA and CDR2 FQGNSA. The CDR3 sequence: CASSSDQTGTGYYGYTF. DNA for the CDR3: TGTGCCAGCAGCTCCGACCAGACCGGGACAGGATATTATGGCTACACCTTC.

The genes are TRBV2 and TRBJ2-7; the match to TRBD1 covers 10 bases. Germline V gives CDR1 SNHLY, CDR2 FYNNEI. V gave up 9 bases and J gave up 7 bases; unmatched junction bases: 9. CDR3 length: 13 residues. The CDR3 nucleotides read TGTGCCAGAGGACAGGGGGGAGCGCTGGAGCAGTACTTC. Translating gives CARGQGGALEQYF. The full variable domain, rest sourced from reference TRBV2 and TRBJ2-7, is EPEVTQTPSHQVTQMGQEVILRCVPISNHLYFYWYRQILGQKVEFLVSFYNNEISEKSEIFDDQFSVERPDGSNFTLKIRSTKLEDSAMYFCARGQGGALEQYFGPGTRLTVT.

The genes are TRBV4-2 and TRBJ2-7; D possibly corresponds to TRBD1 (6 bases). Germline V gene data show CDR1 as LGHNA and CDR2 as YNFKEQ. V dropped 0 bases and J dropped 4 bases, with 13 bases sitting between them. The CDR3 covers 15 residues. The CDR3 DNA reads TGTGCCAGCAGCCAAGATATTTACAGGGCATACGAGCAGTACTTC. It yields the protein CASSQDIYRAYEQYF.

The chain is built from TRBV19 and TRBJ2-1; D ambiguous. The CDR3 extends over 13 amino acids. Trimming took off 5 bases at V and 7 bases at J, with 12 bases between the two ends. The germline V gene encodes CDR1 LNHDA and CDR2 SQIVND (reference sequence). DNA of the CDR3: TGTGCCAGTAGTCTTTCTACAGTAAATGAGCAGTTCTTC. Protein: CASSLSTVNEQFF.

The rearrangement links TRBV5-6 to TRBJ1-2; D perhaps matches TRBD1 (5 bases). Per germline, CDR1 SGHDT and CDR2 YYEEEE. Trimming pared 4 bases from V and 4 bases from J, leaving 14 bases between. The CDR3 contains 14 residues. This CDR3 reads CASSGDSGTYGYTF. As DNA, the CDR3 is TGTGCCAGCAGCGGGGACTCGGGAACCTATGGCTACACCTTC.